This T cell receptor (beta chain) was observed in a study of blood T cell repertoires in COVID-19. About the study: The samples span acute and convalescent COVID-19 from the United States, Italy and Spain. T cells, B-cell-depleted T cells, or PBMCs provided the cDNA or gDNA that served as material.

TCRdb keeps only in-frame clones here, not all; method: immunoSEQ multiplex PCR. Among more than 250,000 clones listed, 88% were seen once. The CDR3 spans 14 residues. The germline gives CDR1 SGHTA, CDR2 FQGNSA. With 1 base clipped from V and 4 bases from J, the junction kept 3 bases outside the gene matches. The sequenced material came from peripheral blood. J is TRBJ2-7 and V is TRBV7-2; the match to TRBD2 covers 8 bases. The sequence came from a human donor in a cohort sampled during active COVID-19. The CDR3, as DNA: TGTGCCAGCAGCTTAGAACGGGGGGGGTACGAGCAGTACTTC. This sequence encodes CASSLERGGYEQYF.